This entry lists 22 T cell receptor beta chains sequenced from one sample in a study of T-cell reconstitution after alpha-beta-depleted transplantation in children. The TCRbeta library was prepared with unique molecular identifiers. TCRdb re-called the PCR reads through MiXCR, storing one row per CDR3 protein. The sample lists around 680,000 distinct CDR3 sequences; roughly 15% were seen once. Material: PBMCs from the stem cell graft donor, obtained from the stem cell graft. The source of these receptors is a human donor who donated a stem cell graft to a child with acute myeloid leukemia.

In the case of this clonotype: A much larger clone differs from this one at a single base, so this may be a read error. The rearrangement joins TRBV4-3 to TRBJ2-2; TRBD2 might be the D (5 bases). V was pared by 4 bases and J by 3 bases, with 15 bases between. This CDR3 is built from 16 residues. Looked up from germline, CDR1 is LGHNA and CDR2 is YSLEER. The CDR3 is CASSRAEGRDTGELFF. The CDR3 nucleotides are TGCGCCAGCAGCCGAGCGGAAGGAAGGGACACCGGGGAGCTGTTTTTT.

This clonotype was seen at least ten times. This rearrangement joins TRBV20-1 to TRBJ2-3, with D perhaps TRBD2 (5 bases). V was trimmed by 5 bases and J by 2 bases, leaving 20 bases between them. This CDR3 contains 16 residues. The germline V gene has CDR1 DFQATT and CDR2 SNEGSKA (reference sequence). In DNA form, the CDR3 reads TGCAGTGCTTTAAATTCCAGGTTGAGGGCCACAGATACGCAGTATTTT. It specifies CSALNSRLRATDTQYF.

This clonotype was picked up many times. The gene calls are TRBV12-3 or TRBV12-4 and TRBJ1-1; tentative D call: TRBD1 (5 bases). Trimming shortened V by 5 bases and J by 11 bases, and 21 bases separated the two germline ends. The CDR3 consists of 14 residues. CDR3 residues: CASSPRVGEGAAFF. DNA for the CDR3: TGTGCCAGCAGTCCCAGGGTCGGGGAGGGAGCGGCTTTCTTT.

J is TRBJ2-3 and V is TRBV5-1; D is unresolved. Germline V gives CDR1 SGHRS, CDR2 YFSETQ. The CDR3 is 14 amino acids. V lost 0 bases and J 8 bases, leaving 13 bases between the germline ends. CDR3 nucleotides: TGCGCCAGCAGCTTGGAACCCACCCACGGTACGCAGTATTTT. This encodes CASSLEPTHGTQYF.

This clonotype was recorded many times. The V call is TRBV29-1, the J call TRBJ2-7, with TRBD2 matching over 8 bases. Germline CDR1 is SQVTM and CDR2 is ANQGSEA. CDR3 size: 16 residues. V gave up 3 bases and J gave up 7 bases; unmatched junction bases: 17. This CDR3 reads CSVENNISGAHWEQYF. The CDR3 bases are TGCAGCGTTGAGAACAACATTAGCGGGGCCCATTGGGAGCAGTACTTC.

This clonotype was observed a few times. The chain uses TRBV7-6 and TRBJ2-1, with D perhaps matching TRBD2 (6 bases). This CDR3 has 16 residues. V was shortened by 4 bases and J by 8 bases, with 21 bases between the two germline ends. Germline CDR1 is SGHVS and CDR2 is FNYEAQ. CDR3 residues: CASSSDRLSGVDEQFF. DNA of the CDR3: TGTGCCAGCAGCTCGGACCGGCTTTCGGGGGTGGATGAGCAGTTCTTC.

This clonotype has a handful of counts. This sequence joins TRBV12-3 or TRBV12-4 and TRBJ1-2; TRBD1 is a possible D gene (5 bases). The CDR3 sequence is 14 residues long. V gave up 7 bases and J gave up 8 bases, with 20 bases separating them. The CDR3: CASIDQSTGRGYTF. DNA of the CDR3: TGTGCCAGCATCGACCAATCAACGGGACGCGGCTACACCTTC.

There are a few counts of this clonotype. V usage is TRBV20-1 and J usage is TRBJ2-1; D tentatively reads TRBD1 or TRBD2 (5 bases each). The length of the CDR3 is 13 residues. The V gene lost 6 bases and the J gene lost 6 bases, with 15 bases spanning the gap. The germline V gene encodes CDR1 DFQATT and CDR2 SNEGSKA (reference sequence). CDR3 in amino acids: CSARPRGGNEQFF. The CDR3 coding sequence is TGCAGTGCCCGGCCACGGGGCGGCAATGAGCAGTTCTTC.

This clonotype showed up just a few times. V gene TRBV5-1 combines with J gene TRBJ1-2, with 10 bases that match TRBD1. Germline V gene sequence: CDR1 SGHRS, CDR2 YFSETQ. V trimming: 5 bases; J trimming: 6 bases; junction bases outside the gene matches: 10. This CDR3 is 15 amino acids long. This CDR3 is CASSFLGQGDDGYTF. CDR3 DNA: TGCGCCAGCAGTTTCCTCGGACAGGGGGATGATGGCTACACCTTC.

This clonotype was found many times. The J gene is TRBJ2-2, the V gene TRBV20-1; D unclear. Trimming left V 6 bases short and J 1 base short, with 9 bases between. Germline loops: CDR1 DFQATT, CDR2 SNEGSKA (reference sequence). The CDR3 covers 13 residues. In nucleotides, the CDR3 is TGCAGTGCCGCCGGCCAGAACACCGGGGAGCTGTTTTTT. Translation gives CSAAGQNTGELFF.

In this sample, this clonotype turned up a few times. CDR3 loop: CASSTLRDEQFF. CDR3 coding DNA: TGTGCCAGCAGTACCCTGCGGGATGAGCAGTTCTTC. This rearrangement joins TRBV12-3 or TRBV12-4 to TRBJ2-1, with D possibly matching TRBD2 (5 bases). The CDR3 has 12 amino acids. Trimming took 5 bases from V and 8 from J, leaving 10 bases between them.

This chain joins TRBV3-1 and TRBJ2-3, with TRBD2 matching 8 bases. V was pared by 1 base and J by 3 bases, with 9 bases of the junction left unmatched. Germline loops: CDR1 LGHDT, CDR2 YNNKEL (reference sequence). The CDR3 extends over 17 amino acids. CDR3 DNA: TGTGCCAGCAGCCAAGTTAGCGGGACGCACTTTACAGATACGCAGTATTTT. It yields the protein CASSQVSGTHFTDTQYF.

Ten or more counts support this clonotype. This sequence joins TRBV10-2 and TRBJ1-2; possibly TRBD1 for D (5 bases). The CDR3 consists of 14 residues. Per germline, CDR1 WSHSY and CDR2 SAAADI. V was pared by 5 bases and J by 3 bases, with 13 bases between. Written as DNA, the CDR3 is TGCGCCAGCAGTCGGCCGGGGGTCGACTATGGCTACACCTTC. Its protein product is CASSRPGVDYGYTF.

This clonotype was picked up many times. V is TRBV12-3 or TRBV12-4 and J is TRBJ1-2; no reliable D call. V was clipped by 1 base and J by 0 bases, with 6 bases between them. CDR3 length: 14 amino acids. The CDR3 protein is CASSLVEANYGYTF. CDR3 nucleotide sequence: TGTGCCAGCAGTTTAGTGGAAGCTAACTATGGCTACACCTTC.

On this clonotype: The junction shows a germline mismatch at one end, possibly a read error. The chain employs TRBV20-1 and TRBJ2-1; D not resolved. This CDR3 contains 19 residues. Germline CDR1 is DFQATT and CDR2 is SNEGSKA (reference sequence). The CDR3 is CCARDYGSFTPSSYNEQFF. In DNA, the CDR3 is TGCTGTGCTAGAGATTATGGTAGCTTCACCCCTTCTTCCTACAATGAGCAGTTCTTC.

This clonotype was counted ten times or more. The chain couples TRBV10-3 to TRBJ2-3; tentative D call: TRBD1 (6 bases). This CDR3 region has 13 residues. Germline CDR1 ENHRY, CDR2 SYGVKD. V was cut by 5 bases and J by 5 bases, with 11 bases left in between. The CDR3 nucleotides read TGTGCCATCAGTCCGGACAGTATAGATACGCAGTATTTT. As protein: CAISPDSIDTQYF.

The gene calls are TRBV18 and TRBJ2-3; no firm D call. The germline V and J ends were trimmed by 1 base and 2 bases, with 10 bases remaining between them. Per germline, CDR1 KGHSH and CDR2 LQKENI. This CDR3 is 15 amino acids long. CDR3 coding DNA: TGTGCCAGCTCACCACTCGGCAGTTCCACAGATACGCAGTATTTT. Protein: CASSPLGSSTDTQYF.

This clonotype has just a few counts. The chain employs TRBV20-1 and TRBJ2-2; a weak D match, TRBD2 (6 bases). The CDR3 spans 14 residues. V was trimmed by 7 bases and J by 1 base, leaving 13 bases between them. Germline assignment: CDR1 DFQATT and CDR2 SNEGSKA (reference sequence). In DNA form, the CDR3 reads TGCAGTGTCCCCGCCGGGGGGAACACCGGGGAGCTGTTTTTT. It is translated as CSVPAGGNTGELFF.

This clonotype was observed a handful of times. The V and J genes are TRBV12-3 or TRBV12-4 and TRBJ2-3; TRBD2 matches at 7 bases. Trimming cost V 2 bases and J 0 bases; bases outside gene matches: 5. CDR3 length: 16 amino acids. The CDR3 region is CASSLYPGGSTDTQYF. The DNA of the CDR3 is TGTGCCAGCAGTTTATATCCGGGGGGAAGCACAGATACGCAGTATTTT.

The chain couples TRBV18 to TRBJ1-1; D perhaps matches TRBD1 (6 bases). This CDR3 spans 15 amino acids. The V gene lost 2 bases and the J gene lost 3 bases, with 13 bases spanning the gap. CDR1 is KGHSH, CDR2 LQKENI, per germline. CDR3 region: CASSPENDRYTEAFF. The DNA for the CDR3 is TGTGCCAGCTCACCAGAGAACGACAGGTACACTGAAGCTTTCTTT.

This clonotype was seen more than once but under ten times. The V call is TRBV12-3 or TRBV12-4, the J call TRBJ1-1; the D is unclear. The CDR3 spans 13 residues. Trimming cost V 4 bases and J 1 base, with 7 bases left between them. The CDR3 DNA is TGTGCCAGCAGTTCGGAGTGGAACACTGAAGCTTTCTTT. Residues: CASSSEWNTEAFF.

The chain employs TRBV4-2 and TRBJ2-5; 14 nucleotides line up with TRBD2. The J segment lost 5 bases and the V segment lost 2 bases, leaving 7 bases of the junction unmatched. The germline CDR1 and CDR2 sequences are LGHNA and YNFKEQ. The CDR3 consists of 17 residues. CDR3 amino acids: CASSQPGLAGGMETQYF. As DNA, the CDR3 is TGTGCCAGCAGCCAACCAGGACTAGCGGGGGGAATGGAGACCCAGTACTTC.